These 28 T cell receptor beta chains share one sample of origin, sequenced in a study of OX40 agonist ivuxolimab in advanced cancers. TCRdb's copy holds only in-frame clones and misses some; the assay was immunoSEQ multiplex PCR. The table lists 58,000 or so clones, around 87% of them singletons. This material consisted of CD4+ or CD8+ T cells sorted from blood, taken in a trial of the OX40 agonist ivuxolimab. The receptors here all came from an adult with an advanced solid tumor such as melanoma, head and neck, liver or kidney cancer.

The chain combines TRBV19 with TRBJ1-1; possible D gene TRBD1, 5 bases. The length of the CDR3 is 15 residues. Looked up from germline, CDR1 is LNHDA and CDR2 is SQIVND (reference sequence). Trimming left V 3 bases short and J 2 bases short, with 13 bases between. The CDR3 sequence is CASSMPGAANTEAFF. CDR3 DNA: TGTGCCAGTAGTATGCCCGGGGCTGCCAACACTGAAGCTTTCTTT.

The chain couples TRBV19 to TRBJ2-2; the match to TRBD1 covers 8 bases. The germline V gene has CDR1 LNHDA and CDR2 SQIVND (reference sequence). The CDR3 has 19 residues. The V segment lost 4 bases and the J segment 5 bases; nucleotides outside the gene matches: 18. Here the CDR3 reads CASSNPGTGAFLGTGELFF. The CDR3 nucleotides are TGTGCCAGTAGTAACCCGGGGACAGGCGCCTTTTTAGGGACCGGGGAGCTGTTTTTT. The complete variable domain, with remaining parts taken from reference TRBV19 and TRBJ2-2, reads DGGITQSPKYLFRKEGQNVTLSCEQNLNHDAMYWYRQDPGQGLRLIYYSQIVNDFQKGDIAEGYSVSREKKESFPLTVTSAQKNPTAFYLCASSNPGTGAFLGTGELFFGEGSRLTVL.

V usage is TRBV2 and J usage is TRBJ1-2; tentatively, D is TRBD1 (5 bases). The V and J ends lost 8 bases and 8 bases respectively, with 24 bases between them. The germline gives CDR1 SNHLY, CDR2 FYNNEI. The CDR3 totals 15 residues. This chain's CDR3 is CASSTLGGALEGYTF. The CDR3 DNA reads TGTGCCAGCTCAACGTTGGGAGGGGCGTTGGAAGGCTACACCTTC.

This clone came up once. The chain uses TRBV5-8 and TRBJ2-7, with D perhaps TRBD1 or TRBD2 (5 bases each). This CDR3 has 16 residues. V shed 1 base and J shed 0 bases, with 14 bases lying between them. Germline V CDR1 and CDR2: SGHTS, YDEGEE. CDR3 amino acids: CASSLFQGDRSYEQYF. CDR3 DNA sequence: TGTGCCAGCAGCTTGTTCCAAGGGGACCGCTCCTACGAGCAGTACTTC.

The V call is TRBV7-2, the J call TRBJ1-1, with D uncertain. Germline CDR1 SGHTA, CDR2 FQGNSA. V lost 2 bases to trimming and J lost 5 bases, with 12 bases between them. The CDR3 is 14 residues long. CDR3 in DNA: TGTGCCAGCAGCTTAAATTCCTTCAATACTGAAGCTTTCTTT. The encoded protein is CASSLNSFNTEAFF. Complete variable domain (other parts from reference TRBV7-2 and TRBJ1-1): GAGVSQSPSNKVTEKGKDVELRCDPISGHTALYWYRQSLGQGLEFLIYFQGNSAPDKSGLPSDRFSAERTGGSVSTLTIQRTQQEDSAVYLCASSLNSFNTEAFFGQGTRLTVV.

The chain recombines TRBV5-1 with TRBJ2-1; 9 bases map to TRBD2. CDR1 is SGHRS and CDR2 is YFSETQ in the germline V gene. The CDR3 extends over 17 amino acids. V gave up 0 bases and J gave up 0 bases; unmatched junction bases: 4. CDR3 loop: CASSLGYSGSSYNEQFF. CDR3 nucleotides: TGCGCCAGCAGCTTGGGGTATAGCGGGAGCTCCTACAATGAGCAGTTCTTC.

This sequence joins TRBV4-3 and TRBJ2-2, with 7 bases identical to TRBD2. Per the germline V gene, CDR1 is LGHNA and CDR2 is YSLEER. This CDR3 has 16 residues. V was clipped by 5 bases and J by 6 bases; unmatched bases: 12. CDR3 nucleotide sequence: TGCGCCAGCAGCGCAAGCCAATGGGGGGGTTCCGGGGAGCTGTTTTTT. It codes for CASSASQWGGSGELFF.

The gene calls are TRBV6-6 and TRBJ1-2; tentatively, D is TRBD1 (5 bases). V was shortened by 0 bases and J by 5 bases, with 13 bases between the two germline ends. CDR3 size: 15 residues. Germline assignment: CDR1 MNHNY and CDR2 SVGAGI (reference sequence). For the CDR3, the DNA is TGTGCCAGCAGTTACTCGGGGGTGGGGGAGTATGGCTACACCTTC. Translating it yields CASSYSGVGEYGYTF.

The gene calls are TRBV6-1 and TRBJ2-6, with 7 bases fitting TRBD1. From germline, CDR1 is MNHNS and CDR2 SASEGT. This CDR3 contains 16 residues. V lost 4 bases and J lost 1; bases outside the gene matches: 4. The CDR3, as DNA: TGTGCCAGCAGTGCCGTCAGGGGGTCTGGGGCCAACGTCCTGACTTTC. Translated, it gives CASSAVRGSGANVLTF.

The CDR3 sequence: CASSSTQGFSGNTIYF. The CDR3 DNA is TGCGCCAGCAGCTCGACACAGGGTTTCTCTGGAAACACCATATATTTT. The chain is built from TRBV5-1 and TRBJ1-3; possibly TRBD1 for D (6 bases). From germline, CDR1 is SGHRS and CDR2 YFSETQ. CDR3 size: 16 residues. V was shortened by 3 bases and J by 0 bases, with 13 bases between the two germline ends.

The genes are TRBV6-5 and TRBJ2-2; D uncertain. Looked up from germline, CDR1 is MNHEY and CDR2 is SVGAGI. V lost 5 bases to trimming and J lost 1 base, with 11 bases between them. This CDR3 contains 15 residues. Here the CDR3 reads CASSRELVNTGELFF. CDR3 bases: TGTGCCAGCAGTCGTGAGCTAGTGAACACCGGGGAGCTGTTTTTT.

V gene TRBV19 combines with J gene TRBJ1-1; the match to TRBD1 covers 11 bases. Trimming took 3 bases from V and 0 from J; bases not matched to a gene: 3. Germline loops: CDR1 LNHDA, CDR2 SQIVND (reference sequence). The CDR3 covers 16 residues. Written as DNA, the CDR3 is TGTGCCAGTAGTATGGGGACAGGGGGAATGAACACTGAAGCTTTCTTT. Protein: CASSMGTGGMNTEAFF.

The rearrangement uses TRBV18 and TRBJ1-3; D is unresolved. The CDR3 is made up of 15 amino acids. The ends were cut back, 3 bases at V and 2 bases at J, with 11 bases in the middle. Germline V CDR1 and CDR2: KGHSH, LQKENI. The CDR3 nucleotides are TGTGCCAGCTCACCCCAAGGTTCAGCTGGAAACACCATATATTTT. It encodes CASSPQGSAGNTIYF.

CDR3 nucleotide sequence: TGTGCCAGCAGTTACTTGGGAGAAGCTTTCTTT. As protein: CASSYLGEAFF. V is TRBV6-5 and J is TRBJ1-1, with unresolved D. This CDR3 has 11 amino acids. Deletions cut 1 base from V and 8 bases from J, with 5 bases between. CDR1 is MNHEY, CDR2 SVGAGI, per germline.

The rearrangement links TRBV2 to TRBJ1-1, with a weak D call TRBD1 (6 bases). This CDR3 region has 11 residues. The V end lost 6 bases, the J end lost 7 bases, and 9 bases lay between the germline ends. The germline gives CDR1 SNHLY, CDR2 FYNNEI. CDR3 DNA: TGTGCCAGCAGGGGGGACATTGAAGCTTTCTTT. The encoded protein is CASRGDIEAFF.

The chain has TRBV5-5 and TRBJ2-2; 7 positions agree with TRBD1. Germline V lookup: CDR1 SGHKS, CDR2 YYEKEE (reference sequence). The ends lost 7 bases at V and 3 bases at J; junction bases unmatched: 6. The CDR3 contains 14 residues. CDR3 nucleotide sequence: TGTGCCAGCGGCAGACAGGGTGACACCGGGGAGCTGTTTTTT. Amino acid sequence: CASGRQGDTGELFF.

V is TRBV10-3 and J is TRBJ2-3, with D tentatively TRBD1 or TRBD2 (5 bases each). Looked up from germline, CDR1 is ENHRY and CDR2 is SYGVKD. CDR3 length equals 14 residues. V shed 3 bases and J shed 2 bases, with 9 bases lying between them. CDR3 protein: CAISEEGPTDTQYF. The CDR3 DNA follows: TGTGCCATCAGTGAAGAGGGGCCCACAGATACGCAGTATTTT.

J is TRBJ1-5 and V is TRBV18, with D hard to call. Germline lookup yields CDR1 KGHSH and CDR2 LQKENI. The V end lost 2 bases, the J end lost 9 bases, and 11 bases lay between the germline ends. CDR3 size: 13 residues. The CDR3 protein is CASSPVEEGPQHF. The CDR3 DNA reads as TGTGCCAGCTCACCAGTTGAAGAGGGGCCCCAGCATTTT.

The rearrangement joins TRBV28 to TRBJ1-4; the match to TRBD1 covers 7 bases. Germline V gene lookup returns CDR1 MDHEN and CDR2 SYDVKM. V dropped 2 bases and J dropped 6; count of bases not matched to a gene: 0. The CDR3 totals 13 residues. In DNA, the CDR3 is TGTGCCAGCAGTTTACAGGGGGATGAAAAACTGTTTTTT. It translates to CASSLQGDEKLFF.

This clone was picked up one time. This chain uses TRBV25-1 with TRBJ2-3, with no clear D. The CDR3 has 13 amino acids. The V gene lost 3 bases and the J gene lost 4 bases, with 8 bases spanning the gap. Germline V lookup: CDR1 MGHDK, CDR2 SYGVNS. The CDR3 spells CASSDQYADTQYF. The CDR3, as DNA: TGTGCCAGCAGTGATCAGTATGCAGATACGCAGTATTTT.

The J gene is TRBJ2-5, the V gene TRBV4-2; D is ambiguous. This CDR3 comprises 12 residues. The V gene lost 5 bases and the J gene lost 5 bases, with 9 bases spanning the gap. Germline V gene data show CDR1 as LGHNA and CDR2 as YNFKEQ. The CDR3 bases are TGTGCCAGCAGCTTGGATCGGGAGACCCAGTACTTC. This codes for CASSLDRETQYF.

The chain carries TRBV7-9 and TRBJ1-3; D unclear. The CDR3 consists of 12 residues. Germline CDR1 is SEHNR and CDR2 is FQNEAQ (reference sequence). The V gene lost 5 bases and the J gene lost 7 bases, with 9 bases spanning the gap. The CDR3 loop is CASSLIGNTIYF. DNA of the CDR3: TGTGCCAGCAGCCTAATTGGCAACACCATATATTTT.

CDR3 protein: CASSDLASDTQYF. The CDR3 nucleotides read TGCGCCAGCAGTGACCTAGCGTCAGATACGCAGTATTTT. The chain uses TRBV10-2 and TRBJ2-3, with TRBD2 as a possible D gene (6 bases). Trimming removed 3 bases from V and 4 bases from J, with 8 bases in between. The germline V gene encodes CDR1 WSHSY and CDR2 SAAADI. The CDR3 has 13 residues.

The genes are TRBV28 and TRBJ1-2, with D perhaps matching TRBD1 (6 bases). The V gene lost 7 bases and the J gene lost 4 bases, with 13 bases spanning the gap. The germline gives CDR1 MDHEN, CDR2 SYDVKM. This CDR3 spans 13 amino acids. The chain's CDR3 is CASNTGQTYGYTF. The DNA of the CDR3 is TGTGCCAGCAACACCGGACAGACCTATGGCTACACCTTC.

V gene TRBV5-5 combines with J gene TRBJ1-5, with 10 bases identical to TRBD1. Germline V CDR1 and CDR2: SGHKS, YYEKEE (reference sequence). V dropped 3 bases and J dropped 6; count of bases not matched to a gene: 3. The CDR3 has 14 amino acids. Written as DNA, the CDR3 is TGTGCCAGCAGCTGGACAGGGGGAAGTCAGCCCCAGCATTTT. It yields the protein CASSWTGGSQPQHF.

The V call is TRBV9, the J call TRBJ1-1; 9 bases fit TRBD1. V shed 3 bases and J 6 bases; nucleotides not matched to a gene: 9. Germline CDR1 and CDR2: SGDLS and YYNGEE. The CDR3 has 15 residues. CDR3: CASSALTGGKAEAFF. DNA of the CDR3: TGTGCCAGCAGCGCCCTTACAGGGGGCAAAGCTGAAGCTTTCTTT. The whole variable domain, remainder taken from reference TRBV9 and TRBJ1-1, is DSGVTQTPKHLITATGQRVTLRCSPRSGDLSVYWYQQSLDQGLQFLIQYYNGEERAKGNILERFSAQQFPDLHSELNLSSLELGDSALYFCASSALTGGKAEAFFGQGTRLTVV.

The V call is TRBV19, the J call TRBJ2-1, with D possibly being TRBD2 (5 bases). V shed 4 bases and J shed 4 bases, with 11 bases lying between them. Germline V gene data show CDR1 as LNHDA and CDR2 as SQIVND (reference sequence). The CDR3 covers 14 residues. The CDR3 sequence is CASSTDGIYNEQFF. CDR3 nucleotides: TGTGCCAGTAGTACCGACGGGATATACAATGAGCAGTTCTTC.

This chain uses TRBV6-5 with TRBJ2-6; no clear D gene. Trimming pared 2 bases from V and 0 bases from J, leaving 2 bases between. Germline CDR1 reads MNHEY; CDR2 reads SVGAGI. The CDR3 is 14 residues long. The CDR3 sequence: CASSYSSGANVLTF. The CDR3 nucleotides read TGTGCCAGCAGTTACAGCTCTGGGGCCAACGTCCTGACTTTC.